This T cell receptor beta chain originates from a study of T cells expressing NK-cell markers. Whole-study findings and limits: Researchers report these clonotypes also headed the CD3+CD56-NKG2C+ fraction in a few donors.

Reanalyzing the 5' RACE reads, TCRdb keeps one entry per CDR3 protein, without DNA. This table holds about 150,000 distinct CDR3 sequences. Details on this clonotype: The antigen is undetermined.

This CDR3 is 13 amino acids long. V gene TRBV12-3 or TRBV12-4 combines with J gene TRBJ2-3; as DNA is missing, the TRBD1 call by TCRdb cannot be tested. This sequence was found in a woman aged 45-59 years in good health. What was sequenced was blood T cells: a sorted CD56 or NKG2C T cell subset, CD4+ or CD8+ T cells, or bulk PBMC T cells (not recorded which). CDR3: CASRGPYTDTQYF.